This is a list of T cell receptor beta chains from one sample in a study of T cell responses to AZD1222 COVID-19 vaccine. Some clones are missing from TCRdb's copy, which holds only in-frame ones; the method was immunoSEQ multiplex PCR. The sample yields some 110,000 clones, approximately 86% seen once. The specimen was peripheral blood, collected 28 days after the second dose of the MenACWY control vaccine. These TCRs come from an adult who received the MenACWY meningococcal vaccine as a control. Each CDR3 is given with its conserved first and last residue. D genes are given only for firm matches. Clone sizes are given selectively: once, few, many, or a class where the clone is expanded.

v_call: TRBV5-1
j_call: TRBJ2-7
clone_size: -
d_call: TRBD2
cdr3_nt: TGCGCCAGCAGCTTGACCGGGGGGGCGTTCGAGCAGTACTTC
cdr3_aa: CASSLTGGAFEQYF

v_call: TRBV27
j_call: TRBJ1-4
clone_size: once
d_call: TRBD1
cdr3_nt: TGTGCCAGCAGTTTTTTAGGGACAGGGGCTGCAACTAATGAAAAACTGTTTTTT
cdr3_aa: CASSFLGTGAATNEKLFF

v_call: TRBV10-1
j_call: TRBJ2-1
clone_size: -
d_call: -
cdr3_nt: TGCGCCAGTTCCTCGAGGACCAACGTCCGGAATGAGCAGTTCTTC
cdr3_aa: CASSSRTNVRNEQFF

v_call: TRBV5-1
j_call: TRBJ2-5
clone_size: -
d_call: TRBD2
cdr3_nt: TGCGCCAGCAGACTAGCGGGGGTACAAGAGACCCAGTACTTC
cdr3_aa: CASRLAGVQETQYF

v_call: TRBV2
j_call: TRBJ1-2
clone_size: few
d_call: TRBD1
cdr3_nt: TGTGCCAGCAACCCGGACAGGGCAGGAGGCTACACCTTC
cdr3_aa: CASNPDRAGGYTF

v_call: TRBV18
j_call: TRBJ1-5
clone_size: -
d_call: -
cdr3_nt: TGTGCCAGCTCACCACGTCGAGAACCCCAGCATTTT
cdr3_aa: CASSPRREPQHF

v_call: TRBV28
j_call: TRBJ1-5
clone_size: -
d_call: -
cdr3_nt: TGTGCCAGCAGATTTTACAGGGCCCTCAATCAGCCCCAGCATTTT
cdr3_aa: CASRFYRALNQPQHF

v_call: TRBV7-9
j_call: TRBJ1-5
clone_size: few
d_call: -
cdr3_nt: TGTGCCAGCAGCTTGGGCACGCCGGGGCCCCAGCATTTT
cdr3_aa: CASSLGTPGPQHF

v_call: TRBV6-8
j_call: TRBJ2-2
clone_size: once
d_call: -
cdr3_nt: TGTGCCAGCAGTCCCTCCCTCTTGGGGCGTCTAGCGAACACCGGGGAGCTGTTTTTT
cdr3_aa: CASSPSLLGRLANTGELFF

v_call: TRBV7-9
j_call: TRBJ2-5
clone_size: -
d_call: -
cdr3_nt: TGTGCCAGCAGTGGAGGGACAGTCACTTTTGGGGAGACCCAGTACTTC
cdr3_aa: CASSGGTVTFGETQYF

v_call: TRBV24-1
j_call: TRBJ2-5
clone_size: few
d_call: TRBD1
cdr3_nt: TGTGCCACCAGTGATTTGCAAACAGGGGAAGAGACCCAGTACTTC
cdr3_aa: CATSDLQTGEETQYF

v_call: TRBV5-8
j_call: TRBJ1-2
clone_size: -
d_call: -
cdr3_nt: TGTGCCAGCAGCTTGATTGGGGGCGGCTACACCTTC
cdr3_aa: CASSLIGGGYTF

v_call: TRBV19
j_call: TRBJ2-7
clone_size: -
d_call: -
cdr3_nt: TGTGCCAGTAGTATAGTAGGTGAAGGCGGCGACGAGCAGTACTTC
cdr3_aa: CASSIVGEGGDEQYF

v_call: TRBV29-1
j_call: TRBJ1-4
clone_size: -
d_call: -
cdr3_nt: TGCAGCGTAAGACCGCGAACAGGGTGGGGGGATGAAAAACTGTTTTTT
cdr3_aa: CSVRPRTGWGDEKLFF

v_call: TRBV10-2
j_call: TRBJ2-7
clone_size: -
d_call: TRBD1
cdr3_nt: TGCGCCAGCAGGGTCACCGGGACAGGGGCCGAGCAGTACTTC
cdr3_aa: CASRVTGTGAEQYF

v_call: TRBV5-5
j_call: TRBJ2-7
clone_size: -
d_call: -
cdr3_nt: TGTGCCAGCAGCTTCGCAGGGGACCACGAGCAGTACTTC
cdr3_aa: CASSFAGDHEQYF

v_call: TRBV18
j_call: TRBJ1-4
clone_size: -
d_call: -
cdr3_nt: TGTGCCAGCTCACCTCTCCCCCGGTCCGCCAATGAAAAACTGTTTTTT
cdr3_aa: CASSPLPRSANEKLFF

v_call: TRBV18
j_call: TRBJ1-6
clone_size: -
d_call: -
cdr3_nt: TGTGCCAGCTCACCATCGTCGGGCGTCAATTCACCCCTCCACTTT
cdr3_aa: CASSPSSGVNSPLHF

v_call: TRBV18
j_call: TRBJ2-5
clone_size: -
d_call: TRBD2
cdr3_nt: TGTGCCAGCTCACAGGGGAGGGAAGAGACCCAGTACTTC
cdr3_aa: CASSQGREETQYF

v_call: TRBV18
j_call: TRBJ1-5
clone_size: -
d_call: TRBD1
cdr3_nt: TGTGCCAGCTCATCTGGGACAGGGGGCAATCAGCCCCAGCATTTT
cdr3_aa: CASSSGTGGNQPQHF

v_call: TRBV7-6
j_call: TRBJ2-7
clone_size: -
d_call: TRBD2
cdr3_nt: TGTGCCAGCAGCTTAATGGAGCGGGGACCTTACGAGCAGTACTTC
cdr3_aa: CASSLMERGPYEQYF

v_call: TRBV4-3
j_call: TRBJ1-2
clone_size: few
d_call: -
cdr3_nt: TGCGCCAGCAGCCAAGATTACCGGGGCTTATATGGCTACACCTTC
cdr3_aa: CASSQDYRGLYGYTF